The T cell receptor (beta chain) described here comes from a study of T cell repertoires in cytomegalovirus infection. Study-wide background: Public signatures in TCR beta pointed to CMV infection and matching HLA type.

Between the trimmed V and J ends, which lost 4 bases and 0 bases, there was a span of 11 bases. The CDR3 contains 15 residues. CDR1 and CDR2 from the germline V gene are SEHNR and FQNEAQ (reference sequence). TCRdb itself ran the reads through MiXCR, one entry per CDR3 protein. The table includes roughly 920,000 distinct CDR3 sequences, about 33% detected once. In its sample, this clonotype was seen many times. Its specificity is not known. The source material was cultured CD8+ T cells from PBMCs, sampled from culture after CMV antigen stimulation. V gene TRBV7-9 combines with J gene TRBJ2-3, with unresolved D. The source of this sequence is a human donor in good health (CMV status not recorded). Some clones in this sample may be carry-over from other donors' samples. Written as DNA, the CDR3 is TGTGCCAGCAGCTCCGCGAAAGCTAGCACAGATACGCAGTATTTT. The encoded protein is CASSSAKASTDTQYF.